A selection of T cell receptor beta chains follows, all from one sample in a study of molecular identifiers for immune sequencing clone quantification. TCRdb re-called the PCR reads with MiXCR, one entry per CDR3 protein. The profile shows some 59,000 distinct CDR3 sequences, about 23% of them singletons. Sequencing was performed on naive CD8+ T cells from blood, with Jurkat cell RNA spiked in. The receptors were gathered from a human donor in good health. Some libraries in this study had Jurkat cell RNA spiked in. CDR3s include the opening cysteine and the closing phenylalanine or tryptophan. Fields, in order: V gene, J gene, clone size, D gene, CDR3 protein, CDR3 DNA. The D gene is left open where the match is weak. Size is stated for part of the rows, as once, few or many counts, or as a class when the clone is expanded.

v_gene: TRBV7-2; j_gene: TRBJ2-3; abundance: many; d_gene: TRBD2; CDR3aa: CASSPLAGGPGDTQYF; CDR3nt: TGTGCCAGCAGCCCCTTAGCGGGGGGGCCAGGGGATACGCAGTATTTT
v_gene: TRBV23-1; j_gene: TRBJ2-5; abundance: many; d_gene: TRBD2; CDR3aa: CASSHLSASGSVETQYF; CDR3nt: TGCGCCAGCAGTCACCTGTCCGCTAGCGGGAGTGTTGAGACCCAGTACTTC
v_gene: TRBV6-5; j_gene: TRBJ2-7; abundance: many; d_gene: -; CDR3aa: CASSYGLGAYEQYF; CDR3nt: TGTGCCAGCAGTTACGGGCTGGGAGCCTACGAGCAGTACTTC
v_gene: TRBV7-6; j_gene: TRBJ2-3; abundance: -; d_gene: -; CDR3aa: CASSTSTDTHHF; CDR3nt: TGTGCCAGCTCCACATCCACAGATACGCATCATTTT
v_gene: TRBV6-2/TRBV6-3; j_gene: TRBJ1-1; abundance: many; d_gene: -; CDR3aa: CASTGGGSTEAFF; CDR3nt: TGTGCCAGCACTGGAGGGGGGAGTACTGAAGCTTTCTTT
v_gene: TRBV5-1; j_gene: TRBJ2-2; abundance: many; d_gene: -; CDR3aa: CASSLAGGAYAGELFF; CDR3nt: TGCGCCAGCAGCTTGGCCGGAGGGGCCTACGCCGGGGAGCTGTTTTTT
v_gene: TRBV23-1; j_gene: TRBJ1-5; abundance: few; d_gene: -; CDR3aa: CASSPRLNQPQHF; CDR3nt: TGCGCCAGCAGTCCTCGACTGAATCAGCCCCAGCATTTT
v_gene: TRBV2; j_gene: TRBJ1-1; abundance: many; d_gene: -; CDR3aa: CASSLGQNPGTEAFF; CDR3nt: TGTGCCAGCAGCCTAGGACAGAACCCGGGTACTGAAGCTTTCTTT
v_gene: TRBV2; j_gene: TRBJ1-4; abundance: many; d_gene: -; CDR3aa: CAIGQINYNEKLFF; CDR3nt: TGTGCCATCGGACAGATAAACTATAATGAAAAACTGTTTTTT
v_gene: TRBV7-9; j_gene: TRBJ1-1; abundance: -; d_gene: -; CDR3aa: CASSPRDTNTEAFF; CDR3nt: TGTGCCAGCAGCCCCCGGGATACGAACACTGAAGCTTTCTTT
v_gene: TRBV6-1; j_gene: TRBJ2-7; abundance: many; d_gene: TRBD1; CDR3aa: CASSEGQGSSYEQYF; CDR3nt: TGTGCCAGCAGCGAGGGACAGGGTAGCTCCTACGAGCAGTACTTC
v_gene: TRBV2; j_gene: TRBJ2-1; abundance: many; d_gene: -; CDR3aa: CASSAGPHEQFF; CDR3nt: TGTGCCAGCAGTGCGGGACCCCACGAGCAGTTCTTC